One sample yielded the 10 T cell receptor beta chains listed below, sequenced in a study of human T cells and chemical hapten exposure. TCRdb reprocessed the RACE reads via MiXCR and lists one record per CDR3 protein. This sample yields just under 350,000 distinct CDR3 sequences, of which approximately 6.3% are seen a single time; 7.5% to 9% belongs to the top ten. Time point here: patch test 1, 2 weeks after DPC sensitization. Noted treatment: therapeutic diphenylcyclopropenone sensitization with weekly scalp DPC. The material sequenced was whole blood, taken in connection with sensitization to the hapten diphenylcyclopropenone (DPC). The source of these receptors is a woman younger than 30 with alopecia areata. Some clones in this sample may be carry-over from other donors' samples.

This clonotype appeared many times. The chain couples TRBV7-2 to TRBJ2-1, with 9 positions matching TRBD2. The length of the CDR3 is 17 residues. The V and J ends lost 1 base and 6 bases, in that order; junction bases with no gene match: 10. The germline gives CDR1 SGHTA, CDR2 FQGNSA. For the CDR3, the DNA is TGTGCCAGCAGCTTAGTTCTTGGACTAGCGCCGGCCAATGAGCAGTTCTTC. This encodes CASSLVLGLAPANEQFF.

This clonotype occurred a few times. The genes are TRBV5-1 and TRBJ1-4; unclear D gene. The CDR3 extends over 14 amino acids. V lost 1 base to trimming and J lost 5 bases, with 9 bases between them. Germline CDR1 reads SGHRS; CDR2 reads YFSETQ. DNA for the CDR3: TGCGCCAGCAGCTTGACGGCGGGGAATGAAAAACTGTTTTTT. It specifies CASSLTAGNEKLFF.

The chain recombines TRBV10-3 with TRBJ2-1, with TRBD2 identical over 8 bases. In germline, CDR1 is ENHRY, CDR2 SYGVKD. The CDR3 length is 15 residues. Trimming cost V 4 bases and J 2 bases; bases outside gene matches: 4. The CDR3, as DNA: TGTGCCATCAGTGCGAGCGGGGGAACCTACAATGAGCAGTTCTTC. Amino acid sequence: CAISASGGTYNEQFF.

This clonotype was picked up a small number of times. It is unclear where the CDR3 begins or ends on the DNA, so no DNA is shown, and the CDR3 is as TCRdb lists it. V gene TRBV12-3 or TRBV12-4 combines with J gene TRBJ2-4. The CDR3 numbers 17 amino acids, ends counted. CDR3 sequence reads: CASSSSTENLGEDIQYF.

This clonotype was recorded a few times. The chain combines TRBV5-1 with TRBJ2-7; TRBD2 is a possible D gene (5 bases). CDR1 is SGHRS, CDR2 YFSETQ, per germline. CDR3 length equals 13 residues. The ends were cut back, 1 base at V and 2 bases at J, with 7 bases in the middle. CDR3: CASSLRETYEQYF. The DNA of the CDR3 is TGCGCCAGCAGCTTGCGGGAAACCTACGAGCAGTACTTC. The full variable domain, rest sourced from reference TRBV5-1 and TRBJ2-7, is KAGVTQTPRYLIKTRGQQVTLSCSPISGHRSVSWYQQTPGQGLQFLFEYFSETQRNKGNFPGRFSGRQFSNSRSEMNVSTLELGDSALYLCASSLRETYEQYFGPGTRLTVT.

This clonotype was observed a few times. The chain uses TRBV3-1 and TRBJ1-5, with D possibly TRBD1 on 5 matching bases. Trimming took off 3 bases at V and 4 bases at J, with 16 bases between the two ends. Germline V CDR1 and CDR2: LGHDT, YNNKEL (reference sequence). The CDR3 is made up of 16 amino acids. In DNA form, the CDR3 reads TGTGCCAGCAGCCAGTCGGGGGGTCGCGGGAATCAGCCCCAGCATTTT. It encodes CASSQSGGRGNQPQHF.

The rearrangement uses TRBV12-3 or TRBV12-4 and TRBJ2-1; tentatively, D is TRBD1 or TRBD2 (6 bases each). CDR3 size: 11 residues. CDR3 in DNA: TGTGCATCCTTAGGGGGACTTCATCAGTTCTTC. Protein: CASLGGLHQFF.

In its sample, this clonotype was seen a few times. The junction departs from germline at one end; a sequencing error may be responsible. The rearrangement uses TRBV7-7 and TRBJ1-1; D gene unclear. The CDR3 length is 14 residues. From germline, CDR1 is SSHAT and CDR2 FNYEAQ (reference sequence). CDR3 nucleotides: TGTGCTAGCAACAAGTACGACAAGAACACTGAAGCTTTCTTT. Protein product: CASNKYDKNTEAFF.

This clonotype appeared many times. V gene TRBV6-1 combines with J gene TRBJ2-1; a possible D gene is TRBD1 (5 bases). Trimming cost V 6 bases and J 7 bases, with 16 bases left between them. Germline lookup yields CDR1 MNHNS and CDR2 SASEGT. The CDR3 has 14 residues. This CDR3 is CASRAGWNRNEQFF. CDR3 DNA: TGTGCCAGCAGAGCAGGGTGGAATAGGAATGAGCAGTTCTTC.

The chain joins TRBV6-5 to TRBJ2-7, with 9 bases matching TRBD1. CDR3 size: 15 residues. Per germline, CDR1 MNHEY and CDR2 SVGAGI. With V trimmed by 4 bases and J by 6 bases, 10 bases remained unmatched. CDR3 in amino acids: CASSFGQGRVSEQYF. DNA for the CDR3: TGTGCCAGCAGTTTCGGACAGGGGAGGGTGAGCGAGCAGTACTTC.